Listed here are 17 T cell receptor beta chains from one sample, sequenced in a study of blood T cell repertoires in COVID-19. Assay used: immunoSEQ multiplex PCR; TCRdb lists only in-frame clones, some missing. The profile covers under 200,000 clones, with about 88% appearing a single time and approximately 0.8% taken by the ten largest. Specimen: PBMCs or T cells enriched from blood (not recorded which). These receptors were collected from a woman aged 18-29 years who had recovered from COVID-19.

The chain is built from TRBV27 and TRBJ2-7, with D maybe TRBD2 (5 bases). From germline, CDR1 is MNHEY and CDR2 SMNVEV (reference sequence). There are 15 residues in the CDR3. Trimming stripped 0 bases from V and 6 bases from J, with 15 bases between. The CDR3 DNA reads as TGTGCCAGCAGTTTATCGAAGGCCCCGGAGGCCGAGCAGTACTTC. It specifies CASSLSKAPEAEQYF.

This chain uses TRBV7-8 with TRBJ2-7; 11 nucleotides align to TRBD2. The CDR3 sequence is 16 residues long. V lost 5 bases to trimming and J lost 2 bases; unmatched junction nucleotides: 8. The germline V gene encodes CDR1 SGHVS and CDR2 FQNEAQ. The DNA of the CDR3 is TGTGCCAGCAGCCTTTTAGCGGGAGGGAGAACCTACGAGCAGTACTTC. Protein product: CASSLLAGGRTYEQYF.

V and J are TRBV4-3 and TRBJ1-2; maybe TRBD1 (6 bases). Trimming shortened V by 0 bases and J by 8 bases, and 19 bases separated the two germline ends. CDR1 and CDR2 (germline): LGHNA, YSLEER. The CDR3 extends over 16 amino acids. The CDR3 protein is CASSQDQDTWGQGYTF. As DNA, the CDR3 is TGCGCCAGCAGCCAAGATCAAGATACATGGGGGCAGGGCTACACCTTC.

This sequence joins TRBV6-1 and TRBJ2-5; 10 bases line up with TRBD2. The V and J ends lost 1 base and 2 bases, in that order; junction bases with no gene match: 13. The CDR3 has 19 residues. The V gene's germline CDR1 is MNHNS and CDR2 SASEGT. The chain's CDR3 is CASSEEASGRAGVQETQYF. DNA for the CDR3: TGTGCCAGCAGTGAAGAGGCCAGCGGGAGGGCCGGGGTACAAGAGACCCAGTACTTC.

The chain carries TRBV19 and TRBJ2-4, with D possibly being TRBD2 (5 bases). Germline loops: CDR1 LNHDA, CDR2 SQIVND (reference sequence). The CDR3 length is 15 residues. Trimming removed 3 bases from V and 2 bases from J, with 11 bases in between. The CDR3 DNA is TGTGCCAGTAGTATGAGCGGACGCCCCAAAAACATTCAGTACTTC. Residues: CASSMSGRPKNIQYF. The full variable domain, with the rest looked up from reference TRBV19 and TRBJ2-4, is DGGITQSPKYLFRKEGQNVTLSCEQNLNHDAMYWYRQDPGQGLRLIYYSQIVNDFQKGDIAEGYSVSREKKESFPLTVTSAQKNPTAFYLCASSMSGRPKNIQYFGAGTRLSVL.

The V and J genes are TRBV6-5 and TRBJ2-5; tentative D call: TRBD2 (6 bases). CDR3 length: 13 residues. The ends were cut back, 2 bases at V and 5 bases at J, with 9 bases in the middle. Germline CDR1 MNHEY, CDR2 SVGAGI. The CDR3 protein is CASSYGGRETQYF. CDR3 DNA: TGTGCCAGCAGTTACGGGGGGAGGGAGACCCAGTACTTC.

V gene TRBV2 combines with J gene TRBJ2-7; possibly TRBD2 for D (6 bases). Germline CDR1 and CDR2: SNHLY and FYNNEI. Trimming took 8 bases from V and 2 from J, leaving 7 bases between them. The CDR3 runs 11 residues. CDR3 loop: CASRETYEQYF. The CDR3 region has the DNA TGTGCCAGCCGGGAGACCTACGAGCAGTACTTC. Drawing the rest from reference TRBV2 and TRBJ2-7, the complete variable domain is EPEVTQTPSHQVTQMGQEVILRCVPISNHLYFYWYRQILGQKVEFLVSFYNNEISEKSEIFDDQFSVERPDGSNFTLKIRSTKLEDSAMYFCASRETYEQYFGPGTRLTVT.

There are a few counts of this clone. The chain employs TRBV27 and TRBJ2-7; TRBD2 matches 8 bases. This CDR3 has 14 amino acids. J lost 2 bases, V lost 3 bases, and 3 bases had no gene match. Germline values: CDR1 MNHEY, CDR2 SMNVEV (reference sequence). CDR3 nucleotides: TGTGCCAGCAGTTTCGCGGGAGGCCCCTACGAGCAGTACTTC. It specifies CASSFAGGPYEQYF.

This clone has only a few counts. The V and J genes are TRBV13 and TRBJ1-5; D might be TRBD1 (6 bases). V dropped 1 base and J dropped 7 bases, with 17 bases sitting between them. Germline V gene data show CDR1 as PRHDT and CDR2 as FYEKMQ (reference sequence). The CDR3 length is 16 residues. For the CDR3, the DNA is TGTGCCAGCAGCTTAGCTCCGGACAGAAGGTTCCAGCCCCAGCATTTT. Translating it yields CASSLAPDRRFQPQHF.

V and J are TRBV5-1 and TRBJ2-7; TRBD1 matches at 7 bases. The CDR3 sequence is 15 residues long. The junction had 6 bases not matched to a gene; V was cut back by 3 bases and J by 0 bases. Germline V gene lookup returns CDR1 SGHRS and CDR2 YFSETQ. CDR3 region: CASSWTGQRSYEQYF. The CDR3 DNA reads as TGCGCCAGCAGCTGGACGGGACAGCGCTCCTACGAGCAGTACTTC.

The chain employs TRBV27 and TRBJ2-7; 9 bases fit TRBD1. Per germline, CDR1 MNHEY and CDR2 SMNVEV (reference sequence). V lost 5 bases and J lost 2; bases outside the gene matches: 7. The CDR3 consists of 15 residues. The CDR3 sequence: CASSRTGTGTYEQYF. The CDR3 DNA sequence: TGTGCCAGCAGTCGAACCGGGACAGGGACCTACGAGCAGTACTTC.

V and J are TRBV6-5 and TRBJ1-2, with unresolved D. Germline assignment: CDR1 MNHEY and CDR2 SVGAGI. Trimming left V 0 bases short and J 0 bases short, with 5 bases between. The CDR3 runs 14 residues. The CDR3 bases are TGTGCCAGCAGTTACTCTGGAGCTAACTATGGCTACACCTTC. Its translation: CASSYSGANYGYTF.

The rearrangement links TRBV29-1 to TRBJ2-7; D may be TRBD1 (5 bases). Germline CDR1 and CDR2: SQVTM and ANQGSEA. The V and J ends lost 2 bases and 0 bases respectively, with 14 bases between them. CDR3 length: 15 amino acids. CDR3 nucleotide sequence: TGCAGCGTTGAAAAATGGGGCCCAAGCTCCTACGAGCAGTACTTC. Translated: CSVEKWGPSSYEQYF.

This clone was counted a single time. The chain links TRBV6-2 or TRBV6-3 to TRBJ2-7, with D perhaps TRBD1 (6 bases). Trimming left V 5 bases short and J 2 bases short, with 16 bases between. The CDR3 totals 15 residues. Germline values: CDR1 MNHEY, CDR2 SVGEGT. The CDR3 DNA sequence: TGTGCCAGCAGTCCCCTGGGAGCAGGGGCCTACGAGCAGTACTTC. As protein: CASSPLGAGAYEQYF.

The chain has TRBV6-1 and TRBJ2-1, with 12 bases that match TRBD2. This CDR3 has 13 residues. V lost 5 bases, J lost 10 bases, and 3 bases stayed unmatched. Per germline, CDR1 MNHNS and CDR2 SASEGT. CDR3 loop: CASSPGLAGEQFF. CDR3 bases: TGTGCCAGCAGTCCTGGACTAGCGGGAGAGCAGTTCTTC.

CDR3 coding DNA: TGTGCCATCAGTGAGCGGGCCCCCTTCACTAGCGGTAGTGGGAGGGCGGCGGAGACCCAGTACTTC. Encoded protein: CAISERAPFTSGSGRAAETQYF. This sequence joins TRBV10-3 and TRBJ2-5; 8 bases align to TRBD2. This CDR3 is 22 amino acids long. Germline CDR1 reads ENHRY; CDR2 reads SYGVKD. V dropped 2 bases and J dropped 5; count of bases not matched to a gene: 28.

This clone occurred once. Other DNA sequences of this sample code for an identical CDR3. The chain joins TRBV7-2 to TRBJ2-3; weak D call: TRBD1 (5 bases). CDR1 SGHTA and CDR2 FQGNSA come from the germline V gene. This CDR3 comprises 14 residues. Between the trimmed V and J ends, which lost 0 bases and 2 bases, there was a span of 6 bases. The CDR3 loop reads CASSLAGATDTQYF. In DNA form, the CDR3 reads TGTGCCAGCAGCTTAGCAGGGGCCACAGATACGCAGTATTTT.